One and the same sample provided the 20 T cell receptor beta chains below, sequenced in a study of blood T cells in healthy people across ages. A second PCR of about 7 to 12 cycles used a sample-barcoded 5' primer and a J-beta primer mix. TCRdb independently ran MiXCR on the 5' RACE reads; one entry per CDR3 protein. The sample has about 1,600,000 distinct CDR3 sequences, roughly 40% seen once. The sequenced sample was blood. The receptor set was obtained from a woman aged 18-35 years in good health.

There are a few counts of this clonotype. V gene TRBV10-3 combines with J gene TRBJ2-1; the match to TRBD2 covers 12 bases. Trimming at V came to 3 bases and at J to 7 bases, leaving 4 bases not matched to a gene. This CDR3 contains 15 residues. Germline CDR1 and CDR2: ENHRY and SYGVKD. CDR3 in amino acids: CAISDGLAGGNEQFF. For the CDR3, the DNA is TGTGCCATCAGTGACGGGCTAGCGGGGGGGAATGAGCAGTTCTTC.

This clonotype was counted only a few times. CDR3 loop: CASSWGQGDEWLQETQYF. CDR3 nucleotides: TGTGCCAGCAGCTGGGGACAGGGAGACGAGTGGCTTCAAGAGACCCAGTACTTC. The rearrangement links TRBV7-3 to TRBJ2-5; 9 bases line up with TRBD1. CDR3 length equals 18 residues. The V and J ends lost 4 bases and 2 bases, in that order; junction bases with no gene match: 14. Germline V CDR1 and CDR2: SGHTA, FQGTGA. The full variable domain, with the rest looked up from reference TRBV7-3 and TRBJ2-5, is GAGVSQTPSNKVTEKGKYVELRCDPISGHTALYWYRQSLGQGPEFLIYFQGTGAADDSGLPNDRFFAVRPEGSVSTLKIQRTERGDSAVYLCASSWGQGDEWLQETQYFGPGTRLLVL.

The V call is TRBV6-1, the J call TRBJ1-3; D is possibly TRBD1 (5 bases). The V gene lost 0 bases and the J gene lost 7 bases, with 10 bases spanning the gap. The CDR3 spans 14 residues. Germline assignment: CDR1 MNHNS and CDR2 SASEGT. CDR3 nucleotides: TGTGCCAGCAGTGAAGCGGGGACGCGGAACACCATATATTTT. Protein product: CASSEAGTRNTIYF.

The chain carries TRBV3-1 and TRBJ1-2; D is perhaps TRBD1 (5 bases). The CDR3 totals 12 residues. Trimming stripped 6 bases from V and 8 bases from J, with 13 bases between. Germline V gene lookup returns CDR1 LGHDT and CDR2 YNNKEL (reference sequence). The CDR3 spells CASRGVGEGYTF. The DNA of the CDR3 is TGTGCCAGCAGGGGGGTCGGGGAGGGCTACACCTTC. The full variable domain, rest sourced from reference TRBV3-1 and TRBJ1-2, is DTAVSQTPKYLVTQMGNDKSIKCEQNLGHDTMYWYKQDSKKFLKIMFSYNNKELIINETVPNRFSPKSPDKAHLNLHINSLELGDSAVYFCASRGVGEGYTFGSGTRLTVV.

The chain links TRBV4-1 to TRBJ2-7; 10 bases fit TRBD2. V gave up 4 bases and J gave up 7 bases; unmatched junction bases: 10. This CDR3 has 15 amino acids. Germline V gene sequence: CDR1 MGHRA, CDR2 YSYEKL. The CDR3 reads CASSLGLAAINEQYF. The CDR3 DNA follows: TGCGCCAGCAGCCTAGGACTAGCGGCCATCAATGAGCAGTACTTC.

A word on this clonotype: At one boundary the junction diverges from the germline segment, which might be a read error. The rearrangement uses TRBV20-1 and TRBJ2-2; tentatively, D is TRBD1 or TRBD2 (6 bases each). Germline CDR1 reads DFQATT; CDR2 reads SNEGSKA (reference sequence). The CDR3 length is 13 residues. The CDR3: CSARRGNTGGLFF. DNA for the CDR3: TGCAGTGCTAGGAGGGGGAACACCGGGGGGCTGTTTTTT.

The chain uses TRBV6-1 and TRBJ2-5; D possibly corresponds to TRBD2 (7 bases). This CDR3 is built from 13 residues. CDR1 is MNHNS and CDR2 is SASEGT in the germline V gene. Trimming shortened V by 6 bases and J by 5 bases, and 13 bases separated the two germline ends. The CDR3 spells CASRVQGGETQYF. In nucleotides, the CDR3 is TGTGCCAGCAGGGTACAGGGAGGGGAGACCCAGTACTTC.

The chain has TRBV4-1 and TRBJ2-5; TRBD1 might be the D (6 bases). Trimming removed 3 bases at V and 5 bases at J, with 16 bases between. Germline CDR1 and CDR2: MGHRA and YSYEKL. The CDR3 is 15 amino acids. This CDR3 is CASSHQSGVRETQYF. The CDR3 nucleotides are TGCGCCAGCAGCCATCAATCAGGGGTCCGGGAGACCCAGTACTTC.

CDR3: CASSLLGLAGTHEQYF. The CDR3 coding sequence is TGTGCCAGCAGTTTACTTGGACTAGCGGGAACTCACGAGCAGTACTTC. This chain links TRBV12-3 or TRBV12-4 with TRBJ2-7, with 12 bases identical to TRBD2. CDR3 length: 16 residues. After removal of 2 bases from V and 5 bases from J, the junction contained 7 bases not matched to a gene.

This clonotype came up a few times. The chain combines TRBV7-2 with TRBJ1-6; tentative D call: TRBD1 (5 bases). The length of the CDR3 is 15 residues. V lost 1 base to trimming and J lost 7 bases, with 11 bases between them. Germline CDR1 reads SGHTA; CDR2 reads FQGNSA. This CDR3 is CASSLGFWGNSPLHF. CDR3 DNA sequence: TGTGCCAGCAGCTTAGGGTTCTGGGGGAATTCACCCCTCCACTTT. Full variable domain (outside the CDR3, taken from reference TRBV7-2 and TRBJ1-6): GAGVSQSPSNKVTEKGKDVELRCDPISGHTALYWYRQSLGQGLEFLIYFQGNSAPDKSGLPSDRFSAERTGGSVSTLTIQRTQQEDSAVYLCASSLGFWGNSPLHFGNGTRLTVT.

There are a few counts of this clonotype. V usage is TRBV10-3 and J usage is TRBJ2-5; D might be TRBD1 or TRBD2, each matching 5 bases. The J call may be in error: the DNA end matches TRBJ2-7 better. The CDR3 loop spans 14 amino acids. From germline, CDR1 is ENHRY and CDR2 SYGVKD. CDR3 amino acids: CAISEGGSTHEQYF. CDR3 DNA sequence: TGTGCCATCAGTGAGGGGGGTTCGACCCACGAGCAGTACTTC.

The genes are TRBV27 and TRBJ2-2; weak D call: TRBD1 (6 bases). The CDR3 consists of 14 residues. The V end was cut by 7 bases, the J end by 5 bases, with 14 bases between. Per germline, CDR1 MNHEY and CDR2 SMNVEV (reference sequence). In DNA, the CDR3 is TGTGCCAGCACCTGGAGCAGGGGTACCGGGGAGCTGTTTTTT. Its protein product is CASTWSRGTGELFF.

The chain uses TRBV9 and TRBJ2-1; no reliable D call. V was trimmed by 3 bases and J by 9 bases, leaving 7 bases between them. The CDR3 extends over 11 amino acids. CDR1 SGDLS and CDR2 YYNGEE come from the germline V gene. This CDR3 reads CASSGHVEQFF. The CDR3 DNA reads as TGTGCCAGCAGCGGCCACGTTGAGCAGTTCTTC. The full variable domain, rest sourced from reference TRBV9 and TRBJ2-1, is DSGVTQTPKHLITATGQRVTLRCSPRSGDLSVYWYQQSLDQGLQFLIQYYNGEERAKGNILERFSAQQFPDLHSELNLSSLELGDSALYFCASSGHVEQFFGPGTRLTVL.

This clonotype was seen a few times. The V call is TRBV2, the J call TRBJ2-3, with 7 bases matching TRBD1. V shed 5 bases and J 3 bases; nucleotides not matched to a gene: 8. The germline CDR1 and CDR2 sequences are SNHLY and FYNNEI. The CDR3 spans 15 residues. CDR3 in amino acids: CASSSDRDPTDTQYF. In DNA, the CDR3 is TGTGCCAGCAGTTCCGACAGGGATCCGACAGATACGCAGTATTTT.

This clonotype was seen a handful of times. This chain connects TRBV6-6 to TRBJ2-5; 7 bases align to TRBD1. V lost 3 bases, J lost 2 bases, and 3 bases stayed unmatched. The CDR3 runs 14 residues. The germline gives CDR1 MNHNY, CDR2 SVGAGI (reference sequence). The CDR3 loop reads CASSYPGQQETQYF. For the CDR3, the DNA is TGTGCCAGCAGTTATCCGGGACAGCAAGAGACCCAGTACTTC.

The chain carries TRBV5-5 and TRBJ2-5, with D possibly being TRBD2 (5 bases). V lost 1 base and J 11 bases, leaving 9 bases between the germline ends. The CDR3 extends over 11 amino acids. Germline V gene sequence: CDR1 SGHKS, CDR2 YYEKEE (reference sequence). The CDR3 here is CASSLSERQYF. DNA for the CDR3: TGTGCCAGCAGCTTGAGTGAGCGGCAGTACTTC.

In nucleotides, the CDR3 is TGTGCCAGCAGCGTAGGTTCGGCGGGGGCCGAGTCCTACAATGAGCAGTTCTTC. The encoded protein is CASSVGSAGAESYNEQFF. The chain has TRBV9 and TRBJ2-1; weak D call: TRBD2 (7 bases). From germline, CDR1 is SGDLS and CDR2 YYNGEE. This CDR3 is built from 18 residues. V lost 0 bases to trimming and J lost 1 base, with 17 bases between them.

The chain uses TRBV9 and TRBJ2-7; D is ambiguous. The CDR3 is made up of 13 amino acids. V was shortened by 3 bases and J by 7 bases, with 14 bases between the two germline ends. Germline values: CDR1 SGDLS, CDR2 YYNGEE. The CDR3 DNA follows: TGTGCCAGCAGCGCCTCTATCGCAAGGGAGCAGTACTTC. Residues: CASSASIAREQYF.

This clonotype appeared a few times. V is TRBV20-1 and J is TRBJ2-3; 7 bases agree with TRBD2. With 6 bases clipped from V and 0 bases from J, the junction kept 6 bases outside the gene matches. The V gene's germline CDR1 is DFQATT and CDR2 SNEGSKA (reference sequence). This CDR3 spans 14 amino acids. DNA for the CDR3: TGCAGTGCCCCGGCTAGCGGTAGCACAGATACGCAGTATTTT. This translates into CSAPASGSTDTQYF.

This chain joins TRBV2 and TRBJ1-5; no reliable D call. V was shortened by 2 bases and J by 0 bases, with 5 bases between the two germline ends. CDR1 and CDR2 from the germline V gene are SNHLY and FYNNEI. The CDR3 is made up of 14 amino acids. CDR3 DNA sequence: TGTGCCAGCAGTGAAACGCTTAGCAATCAGCCCCAGCATTTT. Translating it yields CASSETLSNQPQHF.